What follows are 4 T cell receptor beta chains derived from one specimen sequenced in a study of breast tumors, draining lymph nodes, adjacent tissues. Via MiXCR, TCRdb re-called the multiplex PCR reads, giving one row per CDR3 protein. The sample carries about 110,000 distinct CDR3 sequences, about 30% recorded once. Breast cancer patients provided tissue from their axillary draining lymph nodes. Sequenced: axillary lymph node tissue. These receptors all come from a female donor with breast cancer. Some clones in this sample may be carry-over from other donors' samples.

The rearrangement uses TRBV30 and TRBJ1-1, with a weak D call TRBD1 (6 bases). Trimming removed 0 bases from V and 8 bases from J, with 13 bases in between. Germline V lookup: CDR1 GTSNPN, CDR2 SVGIG (reference sequence). The CDR3 covers 13 residues. The CDR3 nucleotides read TGTGCCTGGAGTGTAATTTTACAGGGAGAAGCTTTCTTT. It is translated as CAWSVILQGEAFF. Full variable domain (remainder filled in from reference TRBV30 and TRBJ1-1): SQTIHQWPATLVQPVGSPLSLECTVEGTSNPNLYWYRQAAGRGLQLLFYSVGIGQISSEVPQNLSASRPQDRQFILSSKKLLLSDSGFYLCAWSVILQGEAFFGQGTRLTVV.

V and J are TRBV7-3 and TRBJ2-7, with 10 nucleotides matching TRBD2. CDR1 is SGHTA and CDR2 is FQGTGA in the germline V gene. This CDR3 has 15 residues. The ends lost 5 bases at V and 0 bases at J; junction bases unmatched: 4. CDR3: CASSLASGSSYEQYF. CDR3 DNA sequence: TGTGCCAGCAGCCTCGCTAGCGGGAGCTCCTACGAGCAGTACTTC.

A remark on this clonotype: This may come from a read error, since a much larger clone is one base off. The gene calls are TRBV20-1 and TRBJ2-1, with TRBD2 as a possible D gene (5 bases). Trimming removed 1 base at V and 8 bases at J, with 18 bases between. The CDR3 spans 15 residues. The germline CDR1 and CDR2 sequences are DFQATT and SNEGSKA (reference sequence). The CDR3 nucleotides read TGCAGTGCTAGAGGCGAGGGCGGGTTAACCGATGAGCAGTTCTTC. It translates to CSARGEGGLTDEQFF.

The table lists this clonotype with many counts. The rearrangement links TRBV5-1 to TRBJ2-1; D ambiguous. This CDR3 comprises 18 residues. The germline gives CDR1 SGHRS, CDR2 YFSETQ. Deletions cut 0 bases from V and 0 bases from J, with 16 bases between. CDR3 in amino acids: CASSLGHSLRSSYNEQFF. The CDR3 nucleotides are TGCGCCAGCAGCTTGGGACACTCCTTAAGGAGCTCCTACAATGAGCAGTTCTTC.